This T cell receptor (beta chain) came from a study of response to subunit inactivated influenza vaccine. TCRdb reprocessed the RT-PCR reads with MiXCR, giving one entry per CDR3 protein. The sample contains 400,000 to 650,000 distinct CDR3 sequences, approximately 7.2% of which appear only once. The germline V gene encodes CDR1 ENHRY and CDR2 SYGVKD. Deletions cut 4 bases from V and 7 bases from J, with 15 bases between. This CDR3 spans 14 amino acids. This clonotype was picked up many times. The sample consisted of PBMCs from blood, taken about 23 months after vaccination. The receptor comes from a man aged 50-75 years who received an inactivated influenza vaccine. The chain carries TRBV10-3 and TRBJ2-3, with D unclear. The CDR3 loop is CAISVSSDVNTQYF. The CDR3 region has the DNA TGTGCCATCAGTGTATCGAGCGATGTAAATACGCAGTATTTT.